This TCR beta chain was identified in a study of cytomegalovirus exposure and HLA in healthy donors. Whole-study context: Roughly 80 million unique TCRs from HLA-typed donors made up an early data release. Study outcomes and limitations: A later analysis reportedly found fewer N-insertions in an Asian-associated ancestry cluster than the approximately 660-donor mean. In a later analysis, TCR beta V- and J-gene trimming showed a link to a missense DCLRE1C variant. CMV serostatus was the only recorded immune exposure for donors.

PCR used 60 Vbeta primers and 13 Jbeta primers. Using immunoSEQ multiplex PCR, the repertoire was profiled, and TCRdb retains in-frame clones only, with some absent. The table shows about 140,000 clones, with roughly 80% occurring only once. With regard to this clone: Its cognate antigen is unknown.

The germline CDR1 and CDR2 sequences are GTSNPN and SVGIG (reference sequence). With V trimmed by 3 bases and J by 3 bases, 3 bases remained unmatched. This CDR3 contains 13 residues. The chain recombines TRBV30 with TRBJ1-1, with TRBD1 identical over 8 bases. The sample was PBMCs. This sequence was found in a man aged 35 to 55 in good health and CMV-seronegative. The CDR3 loop reads CAWSLQGDTEAFF. As DNA, the CDR3 is TGTGCCTGGAGCCTACAGGGGGACACTGAAGCTTTCTTT.